The 7 T cell receptor beta chains listed next were all sequenced from one sample in a study of regulatory T cells in long-lasting Graves disease. Arm-PCR of CDR3 regions with iRepertoire HTBI primers generated TCR beta libraries. TCRdb passed the multiplex PCR reads through MiXCR, listing each CDR3 protein once. Seen here are 320,000 or so distinct CDR3 sequences, more than 15% observed once, and the top ten hold 38%. Described time point: newly diagnosed GD, antithyroid drugs for less than 3 months. Scientists built the TCR library using RNA that was extracted from PBMCs. The source material was peripheral blood mononuclear cells (PBMCs), sampled at new diagnosis, from a patient treated with antithyroid drugs. The receptors here all came from a female donor with Graves disease.

The V gene is TRBV19, the J gene TRBJ1-5, with TRBD1 as a possible D gene (6 bases). The germline V gene encodes CDR1 LNHDA and CDR2 SQIVND (reference sequence). The CDR3 covers 17 residues. V was shortened by 4 bases and J by 0 bases, with 16 bases between the two germline ends. The CDR3 nucleotides read TGTGCCAGTAGTACCACAGGGACTGGGGTTAGCAATCAGCCCCAGCATTTT. This encodes CASSTTGTGVSNQPQHF.

This clonotype was seen ten or more times. This chain uses TRBV7-8 with TRBJ2-2; a possible D gene is TRBD1 (5 bases). CDR3 length: 15 amino acids. Germline lookup yields CDR1 SGHVS and CDR2 FQNEAQ. The V gene lost 2 bases and the J gene lost 5 bases, with 12 bases spanning the gap. Here the CDR3 DNA reads TGTGCCAGCAGCTTATTTCAGGGCGGTACCGGGGAGCTGTTTTTT. This sequence encodes CASSLFQGGTGELFF.

This clonotype has at least ten counts. The chain couples TRBV18 to TRBJ1-1, with 11 bases that match TRBD1. Germline V gene lookup returns CDR1 KGHSH and CDR2 LQKENI. Losses at the gene ends were 3 bases for V and 5 bases for J; bases not matched to a gene: 8. This CDR3 has 16 amino acids. The CDR3: CASSPLTGTGGTEAFF. CDR3 in DNA: TGTGCCAGCTCACCCTTGACCGGGACAGGGGGTACTGAAGCTTTCTTT.

This clonotype was observed at least ten times. The chain carries TRBV11-2 and TRBJ2-1; TRBD1 matches 11 bases. Germline V gives CDR1 SGHAT, CDR2 FQNNGV. The V and J ends lost 5 bases and 7 bases, in that order; junction bases with no gene match: 7. CDR3 size: 15 residues. CDR3: CASSVVGQGDNEQFF. CDR3 DNA: TGTGCCAGCAGCGTTGTGGGACAGGGGGATAATGAGCAGTTCTTC.

This clonotype has ten or more counts. This chain joins TRBV19 and TRBJ2-5, with D possibly TRBD2 on 6 matching bases. Trimming left V 9 bases short and J 1 base short, with 18 bases between. This CDR3 spans 15 amino acids. The germline CDR1 and CDR2 sequences are LNHDA and SQIVND (reference sequence). CDR3 protein: CASTVSVAVQETQYF. DNA of the CDR3: TGTGCCAGCACCGTTTCGGTAGCGGTCCAAGAGACCCAGTACTTC. The full variable domain, rest sourced from reference TRBV19 and TRBJ2-5, is DGGITQSPKYLFRKEGQNVTLSCEQNLNHDAMYWYRQDPGQGLRLIYYSQIVNDFQKGDIAEGYSVSREKKESFPLTVTSAQKNPTAFYLCASTVSVAVQETQYFGPGTRLLVL.

With regard to this clonotype: Since a much larger clone is just one base distant, this may be a read error. The conserved phenylalanine or tryptophan normally closing the CDR3 is absent here, so this likely arose from a read error. The V call is TRBV6-5, the J call TRBJ2-3, with 7 bases that match TRBD2. Per germline, CDR1 MNHEY and CDR2 SVGAGI. The V segment lost 0 bases and the J segment 2 bases; nucleotides outside the gene matches: 2. The CDR3 extends over 15 amino acids. CDR3 residues: CASSYSTSHTDTQYS. The DNA for the CDR3 is TGTGCCAGCAGTTACTCGACTAGCCACACAGATACGCAGTATTCT.

This clonotype appeared many times. V and J are TRBV10-2 and TRBJ1-3, with D hard to call. The CDR3 runs to 14 residues. Trimming took off 5 bases at V and 1 base at J, with 9 bases between the two ends. Germline V gene sequence: CDR1 WSHSY, CDR2 SAAADI. CDR3 amino acids: CASSPTESGNTIYF. Written as DNA, the CDR3 is TGCGCCAGCAGTCCGACGGAGTCTGGAAACACCATATATTTT.